This T cell receptor beta chain stems from a study of T-cell memory formation after mild COVID-19. Whole-study context: Most TCR clusters belonged to a single donor. Findings and caveats of the study: CD4/CD8 balance characterized clones contracting day 15 to 85, and CD4+ skew characterized later expanders. CD4+ clones that contracted lay mainly in CM and EM; CD8+ ones lay in EMRA.

To note about this clonotype: What it binds is not known.

TCRdb reanalysed the 5' RACE reads using MiXCR and keeps one entry per CDR3 protein. In the table there are tens of thousands of distinct CDR3 sequences, about 15% of which are singletons. The V end lost 0 bases, the J end lost 4 bases, and 15 bases lay between the germline ends. The CDR3 runs 16 residues. Germline V gene sequence: CDR1 LGHNA, CDR2 YSLEER. The sample was PBMCs or a T cell subset sorted from them (not recorded which). The chain uses TRBV4-3 and TRBJ1-2; D uncertain. The receptor comes from an adult woman who had mild COVID-19 (a few samples of this study predate the infection). Cell type and time point are not known. The CDR3 DNA is TGCGCCAGCAGCCAAGATGCTCGAGGGCTAGGCTATGGCTACACCTTC. As protein: CASSQDARGLGYGYTF.